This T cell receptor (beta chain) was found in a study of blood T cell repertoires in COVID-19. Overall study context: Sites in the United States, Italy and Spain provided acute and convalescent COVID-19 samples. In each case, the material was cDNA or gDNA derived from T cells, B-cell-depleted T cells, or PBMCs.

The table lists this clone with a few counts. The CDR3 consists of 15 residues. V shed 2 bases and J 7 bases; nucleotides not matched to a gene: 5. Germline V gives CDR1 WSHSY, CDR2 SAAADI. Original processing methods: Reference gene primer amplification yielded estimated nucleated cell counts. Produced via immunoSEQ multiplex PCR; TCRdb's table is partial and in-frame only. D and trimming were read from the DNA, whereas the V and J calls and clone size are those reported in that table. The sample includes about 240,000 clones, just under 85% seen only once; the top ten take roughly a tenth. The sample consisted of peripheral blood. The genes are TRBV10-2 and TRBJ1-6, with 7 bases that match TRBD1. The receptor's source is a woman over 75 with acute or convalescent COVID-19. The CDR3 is CASSESRGQNSPLHF. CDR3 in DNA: TGCGCCAGCAGTGAGAGTAGGGGGCAAAATTCACCCCTCCACTTT.